One and the same sample provided the 23 T cell receptor beta chains below, sequenced in a study of T cell changes during pregnancy in multiple sclerosis (dated by TCRdb to between 2017 and 2020). The library relied on the immunoSEQ multiplex PCR assay. This is the immuneACCESS table as TCRdb keeps it, with only in-frame sequences that have V and J called. A part of the clones is gone; compared with another copy, unresolved V genes explain less than half, and the rest is unexplained. The sample data list about 44,000 clones, and over 80% of these were observed just once. The ten most abundant clones make up 1% to 1.5% of the sample. Source material: peripheral blood. These receptors all stem from a female donor with multiple sclerosis, enrolled in a pregnancy study.

The CDR3 DNA follows: TGCACCAGCAGCACCCTCTGTTTGTGCACAAGTCGGGCCAACGTCCTGACTTTC. Its translation is CTSSTLCLCTSRANVLTF. V gene TRBV1 combines with J gene TRBJ2-6; TRBD1, as called in the table, went unchecked against the DNA. TRBV1 is a pseudogene locus. The CDR3 runs 18 residues.

V gene TRBV10-3 combines with J gene TRBJ1-5; D unclear. Trimming cost V 0 bases and J 2 bases, with 5 bases left between them. Germline V CDR1 and CDR2: ENHRY, SYGVKD. This CDR3 contains 14 residues. The CDR3 loop is CAISESVGNQPQHF. DNA of the CDR3: TGTGCCATCAGTGAGTCTGTCGGCAATCAGCCCCAGCATTTT.

This chain connects TRBV7-9 to TRBJ1-1; 9 nucleotides agree with TRBD1. Germline CDR1 is SEHNR and CDR2 is FQNEAQ (reference sequence). The ends lost 4 bases at V and 3 bases at J; junction bases unmatched: 3. The CDR3 loop spans 14 amino acids. The CDR3 sequence: CASSWGQGDTEAFF. In DNA, the CDR3 is TGTGCCAGCAGCTGGGGACAGGGAGACACTGAAGCTTTCTTT. The full variable domain, completed using reference TRBV7-9 and TRBJ1-1, is DTGVSQNPRHKITKRGQNVTFRCDPISEHNRLYWYRQTLGQGPEFLTYFQNEAQLEKSRLLSDRFSAERPKGSFSTLEIQRTEQGDSAMYLCASSWGQGDTEAFFGQGTRLTVV.

CDR3 in DNA: TGTGCCAGCAGCGGGAGCCTGGGGGGTCCTTTTGAAGCTTTCTTT. It yields the protein CASSGSLGGPFEAFF. V usage is TRBV9 and J usage is TRBJ1-1; possibly TRBD1 for D (5 bases). The V end lost 3 bases, the J end lost 7 bases, and 19 bases lay between the germline ends. The CDR3 is 15 amino acids. Germline-derived CDR1 and CDR2 are SGDLS and YYNGEE. Full variable domain (outside the CDR3, taken from reference TRBV9 and TRBJ1-1): DSGVTQTPKHLITATGQRVTLRCSPRSGDLSVYWYQQSLDQGLQFLIQYYNGEERAKGNILERFSAQQFPDLHSELNLSSLELGDSALYFCASSGSLGGPFEAFFGQGTRLTVV.

This chain connects TRBV29-1 to TRBJ2-5, with a weak D call TRBD2 (6 bases). Per the germline V gene, CDR1 is SQVTM and CDR2 is ANQGSEA. The CDR3 consists of 16 residues. The ends were cut back, 3 bases at V and 2 bases at J, with 19 bases in the middle. The CDR3 reads CSVEGHPRGKQETQYF. The CDR3 DNA sequence: TGCAGCGTTGAGGGGCACCCCCGGGGGAAACAAGAGACCCAGTACTTC.

The chain carries TRBV30 and TRBJ1-1; 7 bases agree with TRBD1. This CDR3 is 15 amino acids long. V lost 0 bases, J lost 1 base, and 5 bases stayed unmatched. From germline, CDR1 is GTSNPN and CDR2 SVGIG (reference sequence). The CDR3 coding sequence is TGTGCCTGGAGTGTACTTAGACAGGGGAACACTGAAGCTTTCTTT. It is translated as CAWSVLRQGNTEAFF.

This sequence joins TRBV5-1 and TRBJ2-2, with 7 positions matching TRBD2. Germline loops: CDR1 SGHRS, CDR2 YFSETQ. The CDR3 contains 15 residues. J gave up 7 bases and V 4 bases, and 10 bases lay outside the gene matches. The CDR3: CASSVGTSGVGELFF. The CDR3 DNA reads as TGCGCCAGCAGCGTCGGGACCAGCGGGGTCGGGGAGCTGTTTTTT.

The chain is built from TRBV6-1 and TRBJ2-7; TRBD2 matches at 12 bases. Germline CDR1 reads MNHNS; CDR2 reads SASEGT. The CDR3 is 15 amino acids. The trim removed 2 bases at V and 3 bases at J, leaving 2 bases unmatched. The CDR3 DNA is TGTGCCAGCAGTGAACTAGCGGGAGGGGGCTACGAGCAGTACTTC. This codes for CASSELAGGGYEQYF.

Only a few counts were recorded for this clone. The gene calls are TRBV5-1 and TRBJ1-2; a possible D gene is TRBD1 (5 bases). The germline V gene has CDR1 SGHRS and CDR2 YFSETQ. The length of the CDR3 is 13 residues. The germline V and J ends were trimmed by 4 bases and 3 bases, with 10 bases remaining between them. CDR3 coding DNA: TGCGCCAGCAGCCCACGGGGGGACTATGGCTACACCTTC. Translated, it gives CASSPRGDYGYTF.

The V call is TRBV19, the J call TRBJ2-1; TRBD2 matches at 12 bases. From germline, CDR1 is LNHDA and CDR2 SQIVND (reference sequence). This CDR3 comprises 16 residues. V was clipped by 4 bases and J by 8 bases; unmatched bases: 9. CDR3 in amino acids: CASSSRLAGERDEQFF. In DNA, the CDR3 is TGTGCCAGTAGTAGTCGACTAGCGGGAGAAAGAGATGAGCAGTTCTTC.

In this sample, this clone turned up once. The rearrangement uses TRBV4-1 and TRBJ2-7; weak D call: TRBD1 (5 bases). The germline CDR1 and CDR2 sequences are MGHRA and YSYEKL. The CDR3 has 11 amino acids. With 5 bases removed from V and 10 bases from J, the gap between germline ends came to 12 bases. DNA of the CDR3: TGCGCCAGCAGCAGCCGACAGATACAGTACTTC. This translates into CASSSRQIQYF.

The gene calls are TRBV19 and TRBJ2-1, with TRBD2 identical over 9 bases. Germline assignment: CDR1 LNHDA and CDR2 SQIVND (reference sequence). CDR3 size: 15 residues. The ends lost 3 bases at V and 5 bases at J; junction bases unmatched: 5. Here the CDR3 reads CASSMSGRTHNEQFF. As DNA, the CDR3 is TGTGCCAGTAGTATGAGCGGGAGGACCCACAATGAGCAGTTCTTC.

This sequence joins TRBV4-1 and TRBJ1-3, with D unresolved. This CDR3 is 15 amino acids long. The V gene lost 1 base and the J gene lost 0 bases, with 7 bases spanning the gap. Germline assignment: CDR1 MGHRA and CDR2 YSYEKL. The CDR3 is CASSQGRFSGNTIYF. The CDR3 DNA reads as TGCGCCAGCAGCCAAGGACGGTTCTCTGGAAACACCATATATTTT.

J is TRBJ2-5 and V is TRBV6-1, with 9 bases that match TRBD1. V shed 2 bases, J shed 1 base, and the junction held 5 bases outside the gene matches. This CDR3 spans 16 amino acids. Germline-derived CDR1 and CDR2 are MNHNS and SASEGT. The CDR3 loop reads CASSEPGQGPQETQYF. The CDR3 region has the DNA TGTGCCAGCAGTGAACCCGGACAGGGGCCCCAAGAGACCCAGTACTTC.

This chain connects TRBV6-6 to TRBJ2-7; 7 nucleotides line up with TRBD2. V lost 5 bases to trimming and J lost 7 bases; unmatched junction nucleotides: 8. This CDR3 contains 13 residues. Germline V CDR1 and CDR2: MNHNY, SVGAGI (reference sequence). CDR3 sequence: CASSPLWGGEQYF. The CDR3 DNA reads as TGTGCCAGCAGTCCACTCTGGGGGGGGGAGCAGTACTTC.

The genes are TRBV19 and TRBJ1-1, with D unresolved. This CDR3 is 13 amino acids long. CDR1 is LNHDA and CDR2 is SQIVND in the germline V gene (reference sequence). Deletions cut 6 bases from V and 1 base from J, with 9 bases between. In DNA, the CDR3 is TGTGCCAGTAGCCGAACACAGAACACTGAAGCTTTCTTT. It translates to CASSRTQNTEAFF. Full variable domain (remainder filled in from reference TRBV19 and TRBJ1-1): DGGITQSPKYLFRKEGQNVTLSCEQNLNHDAMYWYRQDPGQGLRLIYYSQIVNDFQKGDIAEGYSVSREKKESFPLTVTSAQKNPTAFYLCASSRTQNTEAFFGQGTRLTVV.

The chain joins TRBV4-1 to TRBJ1-1; D remains ambiguous. This CDR3 contains 16 residues. Trimming pared 0 bases from V and 1 base from J, leaving 12 bases between. The germline gives CDR1 MGHRA, CDR2 YSYEKL. The CDR3 is CASSQDRRRSNTEAFF. The CDR3 DNA is TGCGCCAGCAGCCAAGATAGGCGGCGGTCGAACACTGAAGCTTTCTTT.

This clone was seen once. The chain combines TRBV7-6 with TRBJ2-7; 10 nucleotides line up with TRBD1. Germline loops: CDR1 SGHVS, CDR2 FNYEAQ. This CDR3 region has 13 residues. V gave up 5 bases and J gave up 6 bases; unmatched junction bases: 4. CDR3 protein: CASSPGQGIEQYF. The CDR3 region has the DNA TGTGCCAGCAGCCCGGGACAGGGGATCGAGCAGTACTTC.

This rearrangement joins TRBV6-6 to TRBJ2-3; 12 bases are shared with TRBD2. This CDR3 region has 15 residues. The germline V gene has CDR1 MNHNY and CDR2 SVGAGI (reference sequence). V lost 6 bases to trimming and J lost 3 bases; unmatched junction nucleotides: 4. The chain's CDR3 is CASSLTSGGTDTQYF. CDR3 DNA sequence: TGTGCCAGCAGCCTGACTAGCGGGGGAACAGATACGCAGTATTTT.

The V and J genes are TRBV30 and TRBJ2-7, with 15 bases lining up with TRBD2. Germline lookup yields CDR1 GTSNPN and CDR2 SVGIG (reference sequence). V lost 4 bases, J lost 7 bases, and 5 bases stayed unmatched. The CDR3 consists of 14 residues. The CDR3 spells CAWTGLAGGGEQYF. DNA of the CDR3: TGTGCCTGGACGGGACTAGCGGGAGGAGGGGAGCAGTACTTC.

V is TRBV18 and J is TRBJ2-5; D gene uncertain. V lost 8 bases and J 0 bases, leaving 4 bases between the germline ends. CDR3 size: 11 residues. Germline CDR1 and CDR2: KGHSH and LQKENI. CDR3 region: CASTNQETQYF. The CDR3 nucleotides are TGTGCCAGCACGAACCAAGAGACCCAGTACTTC.

This sequence joins TRBV4-1 and TRBJ2-7; unclear D gene. Trimming stripped 4 bases from V and 7 bases from J, with 17 bases between. From germline, CDR1 is MGHRA and CDR2 YSYEKL. The CDR3 spans 14 residues. CDR3 residues: CASSPTPWTREQYF. The CDR3, as DNA: TGCGCCAGCAGCCCGACCCCTTGGACGCGAGAGCAGTACTTC.

The chain links TRBV21-1 to TRBJ1-5; no DNA check was done on the table's D call, TRBD1. TRBV21-1 is assigned pseudogene status. The CDR3 is 18 amino acids. In DNA, the CDR3 is TGTGCCAGCAACCCCCACATGGACAGGGCTTTTAGCAATCAGCCCCAGCATTTT. Protein: CASNPHMDRAFSNQPQHF.